The present entry profiles one TCR beta chain with its context. The sample comes from a study of technical replicates of blood from a few donors. Some clones are missing from TCRdb's copy, which holds only in-frame ones; the method was immunoSEQ multiplex PCR. The table includes around 84,000 clones, 97% detected once. The receptor's source is a human donor in good health. The sample was T cells isolated from PBMCs.

The CDR3 DNA reads TGCGCCAGCCAAAGCCTCTCCGACAGGTCTCAACCAGATAGCAATCAGCCCCAGCATTTT. As protein: CASQSLSDRSQPDSNQPQHF. The chain carries TRBV10-1 and TRBJ1-5; D is possibly TRBD1 (6 bases). The length of the CDR3 is 20 residues. Trimming pared 8 bases from V and 0 bases from J, leaving 29 bases between. CDR1 WNHNN and CDR2 SYGVQD come from the germline V gene (reference sequence).